The source of this TCR beta chain is a study of T-cell reconstitution after alpha-beta-depleted transplantation in children. Germline V lookup: CDR1 SGHDT, CDR2 YYEEEE. The length of the CDR3 is 17 residues. V was cut by 4 bases and J by 3 bases, with 20 bases left in between. Preparation of the TCRbeta library involved a method that used unique molecular identifiers. TCRdb called the PCR reads again in MiXCR, with one record for every CDR3 protein. The sample holds a few hundred thousand distinct CDR3 sequences, 9% to 10% seen once. This clonotype was observed at least ten times. The chain couples TRBV5-6 to TRBJ2-1, with D possibly called TRBD1 or TRBD2 (6 bases each). The receptor's source is a human donor who donated a stem cell graft to a child with SCID. The sample consisted of PBMCs from the stem cell graft donor, taken from the stem cell graft. Here the CDR3 DNA reads TGTGCCAGCAGCGTCGGGTCCGGGGGCCGCTACTACAATGAGCAGTTCTTC. Translating it yields CASSVGSGGRYYNEQFF.